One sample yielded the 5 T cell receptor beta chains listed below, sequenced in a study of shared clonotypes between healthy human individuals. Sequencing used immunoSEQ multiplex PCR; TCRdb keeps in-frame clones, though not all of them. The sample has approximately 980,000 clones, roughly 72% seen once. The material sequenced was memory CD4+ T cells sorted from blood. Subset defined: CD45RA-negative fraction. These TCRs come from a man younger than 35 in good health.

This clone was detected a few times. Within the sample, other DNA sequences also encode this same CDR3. The CDR3 loop reads CASSPPGLNTGELFF. Written as DNA, the CDR3 is TGTGCCAGCTCACCACCGGGACTCAACACCGGGGAGCTGTTTTTT. The chain joins TRBV18 to TRBJ2-2; tentatively, D is TRBD2 (6 bases). This CDR3 contains 15 residues. The germline gives CDR1 KGHSH, CDR2 LQKENI. Trimming shortened V by 0 bases and J by 2 bases, and 7 bases separated the two germline ends.

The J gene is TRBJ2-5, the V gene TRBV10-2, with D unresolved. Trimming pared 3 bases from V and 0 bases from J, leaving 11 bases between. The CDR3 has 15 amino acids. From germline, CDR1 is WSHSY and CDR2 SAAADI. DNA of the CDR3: TGCGCCAGCAGTGACGGTCAGCTGTACCAAGAGACCCAGTACTTC. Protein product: CASSDGQLYQETQYF.

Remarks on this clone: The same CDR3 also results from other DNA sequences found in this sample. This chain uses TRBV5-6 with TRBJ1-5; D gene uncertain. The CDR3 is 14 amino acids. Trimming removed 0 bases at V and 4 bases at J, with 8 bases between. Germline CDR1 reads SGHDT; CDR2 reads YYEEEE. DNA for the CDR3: TGTGCCAGCAGCTTGGGGGCTGGGAATCAGCCCCAGCATTTT. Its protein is CASSLGAGNQPQHF.

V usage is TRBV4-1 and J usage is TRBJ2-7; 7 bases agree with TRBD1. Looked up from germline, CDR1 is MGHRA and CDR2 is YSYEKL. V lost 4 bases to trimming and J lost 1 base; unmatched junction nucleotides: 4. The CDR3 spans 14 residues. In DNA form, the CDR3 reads TGCGCCAGCAGCCTGGGACAGTCTTCCTACGAGCAGTACTTC. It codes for CASSLGQSSYEQYF.

The CDR3 region has the DNA TGCAGCGTTGTTCAGGGGGGTGGCTACACCTTC. It specifies CSVVQGGGYTF. The chain uses TRBV29-1 and TRBJ1-2, with 7 positions matching TRBD1. This CDR3 comprises 11 residues. V was pared by 4 bases and J by 7 bases, with 3 bases of the junction left unmatched. The germline CDR1 and CDR2 sequences are SQVTM and ANQGSEA.